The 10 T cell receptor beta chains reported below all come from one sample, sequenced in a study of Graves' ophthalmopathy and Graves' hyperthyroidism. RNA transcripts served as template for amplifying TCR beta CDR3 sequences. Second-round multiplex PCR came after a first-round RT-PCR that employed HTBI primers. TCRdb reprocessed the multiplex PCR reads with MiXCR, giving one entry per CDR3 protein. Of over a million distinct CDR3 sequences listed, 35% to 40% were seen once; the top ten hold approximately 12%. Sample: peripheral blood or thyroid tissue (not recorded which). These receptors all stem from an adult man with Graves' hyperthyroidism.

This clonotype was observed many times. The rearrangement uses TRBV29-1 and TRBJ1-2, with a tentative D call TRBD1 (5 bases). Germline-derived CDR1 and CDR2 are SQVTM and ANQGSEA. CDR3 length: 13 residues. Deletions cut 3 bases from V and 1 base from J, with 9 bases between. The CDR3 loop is CSVDPGSNYGYTF. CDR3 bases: TGCAGCGTTGATCCAGGGAGTAACTATGGCTACACCTTC.

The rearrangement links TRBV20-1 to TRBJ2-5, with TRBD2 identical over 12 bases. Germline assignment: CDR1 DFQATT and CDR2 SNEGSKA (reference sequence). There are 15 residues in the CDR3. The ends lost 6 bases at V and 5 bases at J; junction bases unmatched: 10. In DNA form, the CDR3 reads TGCAGTGCCCCCCGACTACTAGCGGGAGGTGAGACCCAGTACTTC. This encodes CSAPRLLAGGETQYF.

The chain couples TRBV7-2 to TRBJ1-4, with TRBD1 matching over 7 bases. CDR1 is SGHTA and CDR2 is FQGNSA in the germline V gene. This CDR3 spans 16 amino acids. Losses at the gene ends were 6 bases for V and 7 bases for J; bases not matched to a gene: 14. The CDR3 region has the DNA TGTGCCAGCAGTCTAAGACAGGGTTCAAATCGTGAAAAACTGTTTTTT. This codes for CASSLRQGSNREKLFF.

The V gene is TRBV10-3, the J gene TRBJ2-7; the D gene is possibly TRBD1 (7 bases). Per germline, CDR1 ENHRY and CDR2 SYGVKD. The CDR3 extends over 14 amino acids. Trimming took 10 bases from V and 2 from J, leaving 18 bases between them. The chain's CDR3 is CASYLQGGTYEQYF. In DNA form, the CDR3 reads TGTGCCAGCTACCTGCAGGGGGGTACCTACGAGCAGTACTTC.

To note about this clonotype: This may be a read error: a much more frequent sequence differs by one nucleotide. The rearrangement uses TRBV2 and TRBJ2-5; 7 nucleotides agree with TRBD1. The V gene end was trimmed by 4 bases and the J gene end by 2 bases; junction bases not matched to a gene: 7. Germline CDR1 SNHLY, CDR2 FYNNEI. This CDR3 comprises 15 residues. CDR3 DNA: TGTGCCAGCAGTGGTTACCAGGGGGATCAAGAGACCCAGTACTTC. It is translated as CASSGYQGDQETQYF.

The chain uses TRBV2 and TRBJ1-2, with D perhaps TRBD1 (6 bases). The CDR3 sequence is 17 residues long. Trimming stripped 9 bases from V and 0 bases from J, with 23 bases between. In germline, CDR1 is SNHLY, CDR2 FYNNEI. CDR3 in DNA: TGTGCCAGTACTTCGCTTTACGAGAGGGGGGCTAACTATGGCTACACCTTC. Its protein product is CASTSLYERGANYGYTF.

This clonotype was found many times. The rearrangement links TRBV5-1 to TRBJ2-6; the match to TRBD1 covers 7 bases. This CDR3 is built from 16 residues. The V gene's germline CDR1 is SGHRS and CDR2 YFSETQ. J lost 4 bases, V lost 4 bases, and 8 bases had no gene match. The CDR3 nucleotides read TGCGCCAGCAGCCCCAGGGGGTCGGCAGGGGCCAACGTCCTGACTTTC. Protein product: CASSPRGSAGANVLTF.

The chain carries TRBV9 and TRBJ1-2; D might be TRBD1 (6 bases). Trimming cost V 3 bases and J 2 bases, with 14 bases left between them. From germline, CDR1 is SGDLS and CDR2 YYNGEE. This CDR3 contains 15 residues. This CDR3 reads CASSAVQGANYGYTF. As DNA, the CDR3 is TGTGCCAGCAGCGCTGTACAGGGAGCGAACTATGGCTACACCTTC.

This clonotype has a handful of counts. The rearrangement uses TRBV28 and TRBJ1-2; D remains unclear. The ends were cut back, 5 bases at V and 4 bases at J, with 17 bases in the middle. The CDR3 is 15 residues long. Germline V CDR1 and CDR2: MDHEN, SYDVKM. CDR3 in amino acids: CASSAGRRLGYGYTF. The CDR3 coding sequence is TGTGCCAGCAGTGCTGGACGCCGGCTAGGCTATGGCTACACCTTC.

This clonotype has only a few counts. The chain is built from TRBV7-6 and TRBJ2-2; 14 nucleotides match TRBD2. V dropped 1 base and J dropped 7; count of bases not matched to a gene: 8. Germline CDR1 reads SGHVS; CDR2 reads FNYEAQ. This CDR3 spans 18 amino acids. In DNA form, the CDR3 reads TGTGCCAGCAGCTTAGTTCTGGGACTAGCGGGAGCCGGCGGGGAGCTGTTTTTT. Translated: CASSLVLGLAGAGGELFF.